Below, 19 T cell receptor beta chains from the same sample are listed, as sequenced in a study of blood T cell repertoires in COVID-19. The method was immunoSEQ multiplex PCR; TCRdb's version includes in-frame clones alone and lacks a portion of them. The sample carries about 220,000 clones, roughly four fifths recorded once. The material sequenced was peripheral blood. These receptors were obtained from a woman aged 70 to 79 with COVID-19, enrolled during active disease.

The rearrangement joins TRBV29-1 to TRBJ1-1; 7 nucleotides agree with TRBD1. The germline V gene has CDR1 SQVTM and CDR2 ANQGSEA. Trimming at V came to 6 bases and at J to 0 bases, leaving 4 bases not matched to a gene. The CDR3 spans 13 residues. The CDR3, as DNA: TGCAGCGTGAGGACAGGAATGAACACTGAAGCTTTCTTT. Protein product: CSVRTGMNTEAFF.

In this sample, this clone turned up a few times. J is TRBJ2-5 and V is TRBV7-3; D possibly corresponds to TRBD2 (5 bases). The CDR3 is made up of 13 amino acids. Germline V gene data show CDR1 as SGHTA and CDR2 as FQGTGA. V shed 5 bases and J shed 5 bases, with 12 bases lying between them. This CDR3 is CASSLDYSETQYF. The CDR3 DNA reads TGTGCCAGCAGCCTCGACTATTCGGAGACCCAGTACTTC.

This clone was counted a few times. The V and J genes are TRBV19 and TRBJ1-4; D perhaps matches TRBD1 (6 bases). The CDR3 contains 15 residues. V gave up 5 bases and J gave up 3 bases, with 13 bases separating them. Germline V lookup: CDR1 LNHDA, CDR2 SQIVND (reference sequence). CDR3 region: CASSPSTGPNEKLFF. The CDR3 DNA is TGTGCCAGTAGTCCCTCGACAGGTCCTAATGAAAAACTGTTTTTT.

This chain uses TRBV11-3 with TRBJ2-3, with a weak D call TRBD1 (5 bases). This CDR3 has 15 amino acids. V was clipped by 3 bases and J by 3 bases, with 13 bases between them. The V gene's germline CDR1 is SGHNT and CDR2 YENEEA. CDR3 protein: CASSFGLGPTDTQYF. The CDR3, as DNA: TGTGCCAGCAGCTTTGGGTTGGGGCCTACAGATACGCAGTATTTT.

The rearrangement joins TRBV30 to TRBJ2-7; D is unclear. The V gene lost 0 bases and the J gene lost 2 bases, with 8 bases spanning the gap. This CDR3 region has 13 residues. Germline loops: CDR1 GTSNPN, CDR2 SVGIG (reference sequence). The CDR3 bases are TGTGCCTGGAGTGTGCAGGCCCCCTACGAGCAGTACTTC. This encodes CAWSVQAPYEQYF.

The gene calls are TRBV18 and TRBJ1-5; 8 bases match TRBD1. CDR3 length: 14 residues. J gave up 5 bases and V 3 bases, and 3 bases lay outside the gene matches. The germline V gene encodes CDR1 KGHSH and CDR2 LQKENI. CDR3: CASSPDRVHQPQHF. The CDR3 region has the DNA TGTGCCAGCTCACCGGACAGGGTGCATCAGCCCCAGCATTTT.

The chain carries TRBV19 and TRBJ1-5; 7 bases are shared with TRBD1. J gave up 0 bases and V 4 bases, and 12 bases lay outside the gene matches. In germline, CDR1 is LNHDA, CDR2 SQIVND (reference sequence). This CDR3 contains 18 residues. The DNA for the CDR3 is TGTGCCAGTAGTACCTTAAGGGGACAGTTCTATAGCAATCAGCCCCAGCATTTT. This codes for CASSTLRGQFYSNQPQHF.

The CDR3 DNA sequence: TGTGCCATCGCCCGCAGTGGGACAGAGTATCAGCAGTACTTC. Translating gives CAIARSGTEYQQYF. The genes are TRBV27 and TRBJ2-7; 7 nucleotides agree with TRBD1. Germline lookup yields CDR1 MNHEY and CDR2 SMNVEV (reference sequence). The junction had 17 bases not matched to a gene; V was cut back by 10 bases and J by 8 bases. This CDR3 is built from 14 residues.

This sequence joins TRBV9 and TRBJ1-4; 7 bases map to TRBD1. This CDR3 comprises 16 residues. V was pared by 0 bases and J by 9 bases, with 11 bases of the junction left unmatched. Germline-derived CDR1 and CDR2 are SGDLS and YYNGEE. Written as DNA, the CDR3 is TGTGCCAGCAGCGTAGGGCCGGGACAGACGGCCCAAAAACTGTTTTTT. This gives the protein CASSVGPGQTAQKLFF.

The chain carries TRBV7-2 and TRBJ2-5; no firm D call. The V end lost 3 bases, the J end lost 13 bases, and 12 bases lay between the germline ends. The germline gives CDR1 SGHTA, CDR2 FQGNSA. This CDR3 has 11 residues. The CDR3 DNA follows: TGTGCCAGCAGCTTTAGCCTACCTTTGTACTTC. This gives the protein CASSFSLPLYF.

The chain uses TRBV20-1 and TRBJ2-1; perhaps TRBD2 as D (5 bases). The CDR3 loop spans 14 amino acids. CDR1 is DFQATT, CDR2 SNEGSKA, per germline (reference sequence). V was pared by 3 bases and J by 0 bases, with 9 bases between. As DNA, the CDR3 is TGCAGTGCTAGTAGGGAGAGCTCCTACAATGAGCAGTTCTTC. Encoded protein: CSASRESSYNEQFF.

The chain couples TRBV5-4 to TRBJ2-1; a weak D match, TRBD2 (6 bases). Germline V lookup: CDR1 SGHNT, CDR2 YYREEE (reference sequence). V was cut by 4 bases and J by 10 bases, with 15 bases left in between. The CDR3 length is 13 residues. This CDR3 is CASSPSSAGEQFF. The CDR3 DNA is TGTGCCAGCAGCCCCAGCTCGGCGGGGGAGCAGTTCTTC.

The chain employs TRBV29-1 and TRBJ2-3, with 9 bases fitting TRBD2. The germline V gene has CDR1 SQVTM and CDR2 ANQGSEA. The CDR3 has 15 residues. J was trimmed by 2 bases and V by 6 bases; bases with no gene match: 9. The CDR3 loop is CSVLRLAVTTDTQYF. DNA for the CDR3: TGCAGCGTACTACGACTAGCGGTGACCACAGATACGCAGTATTTT.

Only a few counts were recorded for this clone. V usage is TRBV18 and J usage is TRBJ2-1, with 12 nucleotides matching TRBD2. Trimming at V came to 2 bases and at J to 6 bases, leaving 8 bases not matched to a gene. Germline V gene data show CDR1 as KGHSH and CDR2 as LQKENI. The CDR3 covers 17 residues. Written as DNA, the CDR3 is TGTGCCAGCTCACCAGAACTAGCGGGAGGAATCGGCAATGAGCAGTTCTTC. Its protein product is CASSPELAGGIGNEQFF.

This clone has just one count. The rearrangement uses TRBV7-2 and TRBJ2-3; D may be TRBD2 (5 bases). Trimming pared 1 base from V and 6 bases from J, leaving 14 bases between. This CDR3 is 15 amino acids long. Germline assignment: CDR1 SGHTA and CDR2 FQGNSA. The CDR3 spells CASSLERLARDTQYF. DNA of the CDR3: TGTGCCAGCAGCTTAGAAAGGCTAGCACGCGATACGCAGTATTTT.

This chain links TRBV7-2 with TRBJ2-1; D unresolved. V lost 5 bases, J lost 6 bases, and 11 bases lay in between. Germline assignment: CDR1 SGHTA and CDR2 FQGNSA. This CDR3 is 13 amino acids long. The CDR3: CASSLLGFNEQFF. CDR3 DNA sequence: TGTGCCAGCAGCCTACTCGGGTTCAATGAGCAGTTCTTC.

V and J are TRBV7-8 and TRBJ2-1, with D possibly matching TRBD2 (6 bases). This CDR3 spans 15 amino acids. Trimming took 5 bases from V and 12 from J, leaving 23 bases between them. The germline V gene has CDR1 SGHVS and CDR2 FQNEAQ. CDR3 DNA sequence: TGTGCCAGCAGCGACCGAACACCGGGGAGGTCCCGGCAGTTCTTC. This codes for CASSDRTPGRSRQFF.

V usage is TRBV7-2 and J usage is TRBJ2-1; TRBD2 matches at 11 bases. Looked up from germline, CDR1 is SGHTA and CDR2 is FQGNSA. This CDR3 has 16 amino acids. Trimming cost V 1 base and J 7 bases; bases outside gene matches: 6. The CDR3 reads CASSLVGLAGGNEQFF. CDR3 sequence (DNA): TGTGCCAGCAGCTTAGTTGGCCTAGCGGGGGGAAATGAGCAGTTCTTC.

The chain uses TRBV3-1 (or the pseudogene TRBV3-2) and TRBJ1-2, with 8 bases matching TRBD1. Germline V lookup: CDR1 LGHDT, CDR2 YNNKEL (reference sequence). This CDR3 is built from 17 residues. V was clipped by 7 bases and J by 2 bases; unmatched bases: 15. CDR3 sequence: CASTPSRDRGRNYGYTF. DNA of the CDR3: TGTGCCAGCACACCCAGCCGAGACAGGGGCAGGAACTATGGCTACACCTTC.